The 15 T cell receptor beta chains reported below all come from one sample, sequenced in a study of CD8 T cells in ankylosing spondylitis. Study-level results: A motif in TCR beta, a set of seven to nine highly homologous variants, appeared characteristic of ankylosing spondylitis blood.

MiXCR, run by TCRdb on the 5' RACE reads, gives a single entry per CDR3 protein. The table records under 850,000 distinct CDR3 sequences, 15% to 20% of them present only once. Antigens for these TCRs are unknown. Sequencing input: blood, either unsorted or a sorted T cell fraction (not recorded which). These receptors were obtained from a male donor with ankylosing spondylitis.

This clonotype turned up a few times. In nucleotides, the CDR3 is TGTGCCAGCAGACCTGACAGCTACACTGAAGCTTTCTTT. Translated: CASRPDSYTEAFF. This chain joins TRBV12-3 or TRBV12-4 and TRBJ1-1; D perhaps matches TRBD1 (5 bases). Trimming took 6 bases from V and 3 from J, leaving 11 bases between them. This CDR3 contains 13 residues.

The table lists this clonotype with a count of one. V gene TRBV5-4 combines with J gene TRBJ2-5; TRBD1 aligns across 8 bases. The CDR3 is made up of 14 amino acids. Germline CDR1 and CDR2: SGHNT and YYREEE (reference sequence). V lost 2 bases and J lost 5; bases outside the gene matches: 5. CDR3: CASSFRQGRETQYF. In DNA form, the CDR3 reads TGTGCCAGCAGCTTCCGACAGGGGAGGGAGACCCAGTACTTC.

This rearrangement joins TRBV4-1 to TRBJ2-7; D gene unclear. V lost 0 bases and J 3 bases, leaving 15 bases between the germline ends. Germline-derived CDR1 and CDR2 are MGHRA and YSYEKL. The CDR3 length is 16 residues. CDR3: CASSQDVRTKVYEQYF. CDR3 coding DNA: TGCGCCAGCAGCCAAGATGTACGGACGAAGGTCTACGAGCAGTACTTC.

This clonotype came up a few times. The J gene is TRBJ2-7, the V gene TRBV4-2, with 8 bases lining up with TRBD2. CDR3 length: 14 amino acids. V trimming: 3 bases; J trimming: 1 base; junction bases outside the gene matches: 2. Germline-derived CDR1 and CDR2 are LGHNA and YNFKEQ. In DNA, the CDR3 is TGTGCCAGCAGCCACGGGGGGGAATCCTACGAGCAGTACTTC. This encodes CASSHGGESYEQYF.

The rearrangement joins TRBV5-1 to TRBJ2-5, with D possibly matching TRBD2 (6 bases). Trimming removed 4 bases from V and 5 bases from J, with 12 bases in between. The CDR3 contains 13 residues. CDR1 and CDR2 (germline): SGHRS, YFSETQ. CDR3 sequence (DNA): TGCGCCAGCAGCCGGGGAGGCGAGGAGACCCAGTACTTC. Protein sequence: CASSRGGEETQYF.

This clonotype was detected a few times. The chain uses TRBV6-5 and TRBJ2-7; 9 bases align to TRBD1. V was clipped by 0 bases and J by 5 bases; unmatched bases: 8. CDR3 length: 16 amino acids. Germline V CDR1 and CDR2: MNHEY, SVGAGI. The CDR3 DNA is TGTGCCAGCAGTTACTCCCGGGACAGGGTCGTCCACGAGCAGTACTTC. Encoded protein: CASSYSRDRVVHEQYF.

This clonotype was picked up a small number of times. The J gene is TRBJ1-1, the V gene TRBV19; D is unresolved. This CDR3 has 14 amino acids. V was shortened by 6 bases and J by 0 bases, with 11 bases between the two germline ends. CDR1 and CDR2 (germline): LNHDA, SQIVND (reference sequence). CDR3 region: CASSYDRMNTEAFF. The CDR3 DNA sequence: TGTGCCAGTAGCTATGACCGCATGAACACTGAAGCTTTCTTT.

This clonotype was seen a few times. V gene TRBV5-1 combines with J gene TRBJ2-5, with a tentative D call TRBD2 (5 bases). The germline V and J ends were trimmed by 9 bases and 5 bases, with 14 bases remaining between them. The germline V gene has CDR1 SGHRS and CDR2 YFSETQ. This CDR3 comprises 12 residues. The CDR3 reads CATGSNGETQYF. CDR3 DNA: TGCGCCACGGGAAGCAATGGGGAGACCCAGTACTTC.

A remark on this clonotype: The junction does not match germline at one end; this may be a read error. The CDR3 coding sequence is TGTGCCAGCAGTTCACTCCTCCATTTT. Its translation is CASSSLLHF. The rearrangement uses TRBV2 and TRBJ1-6, with unresolved D. CDR1 is SNHLY, CDR2 FYNNEI, per germline. This CDR3 region has 9 residues.

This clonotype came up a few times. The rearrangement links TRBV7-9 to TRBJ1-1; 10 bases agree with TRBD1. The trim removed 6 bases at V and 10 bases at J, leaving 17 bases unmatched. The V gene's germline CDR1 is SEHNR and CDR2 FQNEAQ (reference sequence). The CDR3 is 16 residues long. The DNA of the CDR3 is TGTGCCAGCAGTCCTACTGTCGGGACAGGGGCCGGGGCAGCTTTCTTT. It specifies CASSPTVGTGAGAAFF.

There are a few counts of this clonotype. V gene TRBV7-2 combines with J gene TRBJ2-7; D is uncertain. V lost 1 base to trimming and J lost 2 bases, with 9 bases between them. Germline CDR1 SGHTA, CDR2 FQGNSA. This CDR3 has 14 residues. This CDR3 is CASSLELAAYEQYF. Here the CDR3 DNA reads TGTGCCAGCAGCTTAGAGCTCGCCGCCTACGAGCAGTACTTC.

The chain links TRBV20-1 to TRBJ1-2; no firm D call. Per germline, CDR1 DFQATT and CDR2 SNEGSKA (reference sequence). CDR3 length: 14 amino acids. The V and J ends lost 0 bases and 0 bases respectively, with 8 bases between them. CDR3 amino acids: CSARDPTANYGYTF. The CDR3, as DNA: TGCAGTGCTAGAGATCCGACGGCTAACTATGGCTACACCTTC.

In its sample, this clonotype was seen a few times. Here the CDR3 reads CSAGSREQYF. CDR3 in DNA: TGCAGTGCTGGGAGTCGCGAGCAGTACTTC. The chain uses TRBV20-1 and TRBJ2-7; D might be TRBD2 (5 bases). Germline-derived CDR1 and CDR2 are DFQATT and SNEGSKA (reference sequence). Trimming pared 5 bases from V and 6 bases from J, leaving 8 bases between. The CDR3 spans 10 residues.

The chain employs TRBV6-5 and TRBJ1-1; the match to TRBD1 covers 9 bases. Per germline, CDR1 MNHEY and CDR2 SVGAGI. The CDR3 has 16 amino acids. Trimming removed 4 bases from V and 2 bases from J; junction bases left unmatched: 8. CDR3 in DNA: TGTGCCAGCAGTTTTCAATTGGGACAGGGAAACACTGAAGCTTTCTTT. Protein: CASSFQLGQGNTEAFF.

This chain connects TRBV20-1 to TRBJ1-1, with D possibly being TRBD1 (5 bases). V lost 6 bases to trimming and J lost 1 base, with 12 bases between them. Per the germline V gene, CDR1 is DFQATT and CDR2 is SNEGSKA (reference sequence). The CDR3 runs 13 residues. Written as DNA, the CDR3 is TGCAGTGCGGTGGGGCCGAGGAACACTGAAGCTTTCTTT. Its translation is CSAVGPRNTEAFF.